This entry lists 23 T cell receptor beta chains sequenced from one sample in a study of neoadjuvant anti-PD-1 for oral cavity cancer. The protocol was immunoSEQ multiplex PCR, while the TCRdb copy is restricted to in-frame clones and leaves out a portion. The sample lists some 71,000 clones, more than 70% occurring once. This specimen was PBMCs, taken before nivolumab (anti-PD-1) treatment. These receptors were collected from a person between 40 and 79 years old with oral cavity squamous cell carcinoma.

The table lists this clone with a count of one. This chain uses TRBV5-6 with TRBJ1-1, with D perhaps matching TRBD1 (6 bases). V shed 3 bases and J shed 4 bases, with 13 bases lying between them. CDR1 and CDR2 from the germline V gene are SGHDT and YYEEEE. The CDR3 length is 14 residues. The DNA for the CDR3 is TGTGCCAGCAGCTCGAGGGACAAGCGCACTGAAGCTTTCTTT. Translation gives CASSSRDKRTEAFF.

This clone was detected only a few times. The chain has TRBV6-1 and TRBJ2-3; perhaps TRBD2 as D (5 bases). There are 16 residues in the CDR3. V was clipped by 1 base and J by 0 bases, with 11 bases between them. CDR1 and CDR2 (germline): MNHNS, SASEGT. The CDR3 nucleotides read TGTGCCAGCAGTGAAGAGGCGGGCTCTAGCACAGATACGCAGTATTTT. Translated, it gives CASSEEAGSSTDTQYF.

The chain uses TRBV30 and TRBJ2-4; TRBD2 agrees at 8 bases. From germline, CDR1 is GTSNPN and CDR2 SVGIG (reference sequence). The V segment lost 0 bases and the J segment 8 bases; nucleotides outside the gene matches: 6. The CDR3 runs 14 residues. CDR3 sequence: CAWSVSGGHHIQYF. In DNA form, the CDR3 reads TGTGCCTGGAGTGTATCGGGGGGGCATCACATTCAGTACTTC.

This clone was found a few times. The rearrangement links TRBV4-1 to TRBJ1-4; no reliable D call. The CDR3 contains 18 residues. V lost 7 bases, J lost 3 bases, and 24 bases lay in between. Germline V gene sequence: CDR1 MGHRA, CDR2 YSYEKL. CDR3 bases: TGCGCCAGCACCCCGATCGCCGGACCCCGGTCGGCTAATGAAAAACTGTTTTTT. Its protein is CASTPIAGPRSANEKLFF.

The chain carries TRBV5-1 and TRBJ1-4; TRBD1 agrees at 7 bases. This CDR3 spans 15 amino acids. Germline values: CDR1 SGHRS, CDR2 YFSETQ. After removal of 4 bases from V and 7 bases from J, the junction contained 10 bases not matched to a gene. The CDR3 reads CASSQGAQGSEKLFF. As DNA, the CDR3 is TGCGCCAGCAGCCAAGGCGCACAGGGGAGTGAAAAACTGTTTTTT.

This chain uses TRBV6-1 with TRBJ2-5; 8 positions agree with TRBD1. The trim removed 4 bases at V and 2 bases at J, leaving 6 bases unmatched. This CDR3 contains 15 residues. Per germline, CDR1 MNHNS and CDR2 SASEGT. The CDR3 loop reads CASSARQGTQETQYF. The CDR3 DNA sequence: TGTGCCAGCAGTGCCCGACAGGGGACGCAAGAGACCCAGTACTTC.

The CDR3 protein is CASSLTYTSSVYGYTF. The CDR3 region has the DNA TGTGCCAGCAGCTTAACGTACACCAGCTCCGTCTATGGCTACACCTTC. The chain has TRBV5-5 and TRBJ1-2; no reliable D call. Germline CDR1 and CDR2: SGHKS and YYEKEE (reference sequence). The V and J ends lost 2 bases and 4 bases respectively, with 18 bases between them. This CDR3 has 16 amino acids. Full variable domain (rest looked up from reference TRBV5-5 and TRBJ1-2): DAGVTQSPTHLIKTRGQQVTLRCSPISGHKSVSWYQQVLGQGPQFIFQYYEKEERGRGNFPDRFSARQFPNYSSELNVNALLLGDSALYLCASSLTYTSSVYGYTFGSGTRLTVV.

The chain is built from TRBV11-2 and TRBJ2-7; 7 positions match TRBD2. The trim removed 1 base at V and 4 bases at J, leaving 4 bases unmatched. The CDR3 totals 14 residues. Germline V gene data show CDR1 as SGHAT and CDR2 as FQNNGV. The chain's CDR3 is CASSLASGAYEQYF. The DNA for the CDR3 is TGTGCCAGCAGCTTAGCTAGCGGAGCATACGAGCAGTACTTC.

This clone was recorded once. The chain combines TRBV5-1 with TRBJ1-6; D is possibly TRBD1 (5 bases). Germline V gene data show CDR1 as SGHRS and CDR2 as YFSETQ. The CDR3 sequence is 14 residues long. V gave up 4 bases and J gave up 9 bases, with 14 bases separating them. CDR3 protein: CASSGGDSSSPLHF. CDR3 sequence (DNA): TGCGCCAGCAGCGGGGGAGACAGTAGTTCACCCCTCCACTTT. The full variable domain, in which reference TRBV5-1 and TRBJ1-6 provide the parts outside the CDR3, is KAGVTQTPRYLIKTRGQQVTLSCSPISGHRSVSWYQQTPGQGLQFLFEYFSETQRNKGNFPGRFSGRQFSNSRSEMNVSTLELGDSALYLCASSGGDSSSPLHFGNGTRLTVT.

The chain is built from TRBV25-1 and TRBJ2-1; 8 bases line up with TRBD2. V dropped 4 bases and J dropped 3; count of bases not matched to a gene: 8. This CDR3 is built from 16 residues. The germline gives CDR1 MGHDK, CDR2 SYGVNS. CDR3 residues: CASSGEGGGHYNEQFF. CDR3 in DNA: TGTGCCAGCAGTGGGGAAGGCGGGGGGCACTACAATGAGCAGTTCTTC.

V and J are TRBV19 and TRBJ2-7; 7 nucleotides match TRBD1. With 3 bases clipped from V and 2 bases from J, the junction kept 1 base outside the gene matches. Per germline, CDR1 LNHDA and CDR2 SQIVND (reference sequence). CDR3 length: 13 residues. The CDR3 DNA reads as TGTGCCAGTAGTATGGACAGGACCTACGAGCAGTACTTC. It yields the protein CASSMDRTYEQYF.

J is TRBJ2-2 and V is TRBV4-1; D is uncertain. Germline CDR1 and CDR2: MGHRA and YSYEKL. This CDR3 is 16 amino acids long. Trimming pared 1 base from V and 5 bases from J, leaving 14 bases between. The CDR3, as DNA: TGCGCCAGCAGCCAAGTCAACCTTATCACGACCGGGGAGCTGTTTTTT. Translating gives CASSQVNLITTGELFF.

The genes are TRBV10-1 and TRBJ2-1, with a weak D call TRBD2 (6 bases). V was clipped by 4 bases and J by 8 bases, with 12 bases between them. This CDR3 has 13 amino acids. Looked up from germline, CDR1 is WNHNN and CDR2 is SYGVQD (reference sequence). The CDR3: CASSGLVDDEQFF. The CDR3 DNA sequence: TGCGCCAGCAGTGGACTAGTGGACGATGAGCAGTTCTTC.

V gene TRBV15 combines with J gene TRBJ2-7; tentative D call: TRBD1 (6 bases). The CDR3 length is 14 residues. Trimming removed 5 bases at V and 2 bases at J, with 13 bases between. Per the germline V gene, CDR1 is LNHNV and CDR2 is YYDKDF (reference sequence). CDR3 nucleotide sequence: TGTGCCACCAGCCGACAACAGGGAGCCTACGAGCAGTACTTC. This encodes CATSRQQGAYEQYF.

Turning to this clone: The junction departs from the called germline gene at one end, perhaps through a read error. The chain joins TRBV29-1 to TRBJ1-1, with 8 bases matching TRBD1. The CDR3 runs 10 residues. CDR1 SQVTM and CDR2 ANQGSEA come from the germline V gene. The CDR3 DNA reads as TGCAGCGCCACAGACAGGGGCCTCGTATTT. It is translated as CSATDRGLVF.

This rearrangement joins TRBV7-8 to TRBJ1-1; 12 positions agree with TRBD1. With V trimmed by 5 bases and J by 6 bases, 16 bases remained unmatched. CDR3 length: 18 residues. Germline loops: CDR1 SGHVS, CDR2 FQNEAQ. The CDR3: CASSVTPGQGAKDAEAFF. CDR3 sequence (DNA): TGTGCCAGCAGCGTAACCCCGGGACAGGGGGCGAAGGACGCTGAAGCTTTCTTT.

This rearrangement joins TRBV19 to TRBJ1-5, with D tentatively TRBD1 (5 bases). The CDR3 contains 16 residues. Germline V gene sequence: CDR1 LNHDA, CDR2 SQIVND (reference sequence). Trimming cost V 0 bases and J 5 bases, with 14 bases left between them. CDR3 coding DNA: TGTGCCAGTAGTATAGATAGGACACCTAACTATCAGCCCCAGCATTTT. Residues: CASSIDRTPNYQPQHF.

Only one count was recorded for this clone. The chain employs TRBV11-2 and TRBJ2-3, with D uncertain. Looked up from germline, CDR1 is SGHAT and CDR2 is FQNNGV. The CDR3 is made up of 15 amino acids. V lost 4 bases to trimming and J lost 0 bases, with 11 bases between them. The CDR3 coding sequence is TGTGCCAGCAGCTCAAACAGTCTCAGCACAGATACGCAGTATTTT. Its protein is CASSSNSLSTDTQYF.

This clone occurred once. The CDR3 nucleotides read TGTGCCAGCAGCGTAGTAGGCAGCGGTGATTACAATGAGCAGTTCTTC. Amino acid sequence: CASSVVGSGDYNEQFF. V and J are TRBV9 and TRBJ2-1; tentative D call: TRBD2 (5 bases). Trimming shortened V by 0 bases and J by 4 bases, and 14 bases separated the two germline ends. CDR1 is SGDLS, CDR2 YYNGEE, per germline. The CDR3 is 16 residues long.

In DNA, the CDR3 is TGCGCCAGCAGCCAAGCGGCGAACACTGAAGCTTTCTTT. This encodes CASSQAANTEAFF. The rearrangement links TRBV4-1 to TRBJ1-1; D is uncertain. The length of the CDR3 is 13 residues. CDR1 is MGHRA, CDR2 YSYEKL, per germline. The ends were cut back, 1 base at V and 1 base at J, with 4 bases in the middle.

The rearrangement uses TRBV4-1 and TRBJ2-1; 10 bases align to TRBD2. CDR1 is MGHRA and CDR2 is YSYEKL in the germline V gene. Trimming took 6 bases from V and 8 from J; bases not matched to a gene: 4. CDR3 size: 13 residues. The CDR3 bases are TGCGCCAGCAGAAGAGGACTAGCGGATGAGCAGTTCTTC. Its translation: CASRRGLADEQFF.

The chain joins TRBV5-1 to TRBJ1-1; D remains unclear. The CDR3 has 13 residues. Per germline, CDR1 SGHRS and CDR2 YFSETQ. V dropped 1 base and J dropped 12 bases, with 16 bases sitting between them. The CDR3 protein is CASSLRSGEITFF. In DNA form, the CDR3 reads TGCGCCAGCAGCTTGAGGTCGGGCGAAATAACTTTCTTT.

This clone occurred once. This chain connects TRBV2 to TRBJ1-3, with TRBD1 as a possible D gene (5 bases). Germline V gene data show CDR1 as SNHLY and CDR2 as FYNNEI. Trimming cost V 6 bases and J 9 bases, with 15 bases left between them. The CDR3 sequence is 13 residues long. The CDR3, as DNA: TGTGCCAGCAGAAGTCTATTAGACAGCACCATATATTTT. This codes for CASRSLLDSTIYF.